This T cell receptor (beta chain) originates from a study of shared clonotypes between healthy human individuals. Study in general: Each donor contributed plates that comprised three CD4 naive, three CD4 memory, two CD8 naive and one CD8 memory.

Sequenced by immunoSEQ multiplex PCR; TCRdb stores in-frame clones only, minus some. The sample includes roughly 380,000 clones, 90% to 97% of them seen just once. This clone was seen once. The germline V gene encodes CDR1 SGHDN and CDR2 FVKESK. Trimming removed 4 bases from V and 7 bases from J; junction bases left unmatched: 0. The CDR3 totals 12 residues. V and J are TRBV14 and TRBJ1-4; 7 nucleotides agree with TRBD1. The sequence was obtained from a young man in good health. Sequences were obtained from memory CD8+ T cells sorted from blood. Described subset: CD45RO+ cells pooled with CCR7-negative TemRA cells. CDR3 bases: TGTGCCAGCAGCCGACAGGGTGAAAAACTGTTTTTT. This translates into CASSRQGEKLFF.